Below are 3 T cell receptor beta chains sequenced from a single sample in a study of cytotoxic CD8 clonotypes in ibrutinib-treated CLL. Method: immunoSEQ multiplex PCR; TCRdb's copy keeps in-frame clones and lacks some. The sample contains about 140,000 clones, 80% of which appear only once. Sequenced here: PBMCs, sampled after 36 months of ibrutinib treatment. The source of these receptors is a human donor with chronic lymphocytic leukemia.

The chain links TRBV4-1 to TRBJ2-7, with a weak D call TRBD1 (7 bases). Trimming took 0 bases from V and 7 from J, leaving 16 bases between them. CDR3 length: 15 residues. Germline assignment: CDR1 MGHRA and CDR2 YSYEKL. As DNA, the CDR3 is TGCGCCAGCAGCCAAGATTTCATGGGGGGACAGGAGCAGTACTTC. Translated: CASSQDFMGGQEQYF.

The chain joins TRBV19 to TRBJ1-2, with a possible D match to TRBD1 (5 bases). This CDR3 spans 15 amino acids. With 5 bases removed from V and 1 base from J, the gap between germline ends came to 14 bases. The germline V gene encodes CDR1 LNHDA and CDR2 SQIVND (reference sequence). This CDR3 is CASSVRDGNNYGYTF. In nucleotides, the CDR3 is TGTGCCAGTAGTGTCCGGGACGGGAATAACTATGGCTACACCTTC.

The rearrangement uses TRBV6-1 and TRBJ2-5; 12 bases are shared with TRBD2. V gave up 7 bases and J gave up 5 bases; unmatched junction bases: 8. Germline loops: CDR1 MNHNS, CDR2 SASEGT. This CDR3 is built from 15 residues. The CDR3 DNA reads TGTGCCAGCATTCGGACTAGCGGGATCGGGGAGACCCAGTACTTC. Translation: CASIRTSGIGETQYF.